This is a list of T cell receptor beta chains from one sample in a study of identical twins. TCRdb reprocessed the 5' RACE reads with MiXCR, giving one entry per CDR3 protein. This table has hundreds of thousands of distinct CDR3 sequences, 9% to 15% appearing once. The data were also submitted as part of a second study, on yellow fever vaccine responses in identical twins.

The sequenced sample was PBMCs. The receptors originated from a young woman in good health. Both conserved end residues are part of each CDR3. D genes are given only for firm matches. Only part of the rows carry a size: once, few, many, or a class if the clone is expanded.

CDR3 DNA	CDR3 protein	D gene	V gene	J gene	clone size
TGTGCCAGCAGGGATAAACAGGTAGCCAAAAACATTCAGTACTTC	CASRDKQVAKNIQYF	-	TRBV6-2/TRBV6-3	TRBJ2-4	-
TGCAGTGCTAGCGGGGCTACACCCACAGATACGCAGTATTTT	CSASGATPTDTQYF	-	TRBV20-1	TRBJ2-3	-
TGTGCCAGCAGCGCGGACGGGGGGTCCTACAATGAGCAGTTCTTC	CASSADGGSYNEQFF	TRBD2	TRBV7-9	TRBJ2-1	many
TGCAGTGCTAGAGAGGGGACTAGGGACTACGAGCAGTACTTC	CSAREGTRDYEQYF	TRBD2	TRBV20-1	TRBJ2-7	few
TGTGCCAGCAGTGTTCGGACAGGGGCATACAATGAGCAGTTCTTC	CASSVRTGAYNEQFF	TRBD1	TRBV12-3/TRBV12-4	TRBJ2-1	few
TGTGCCAGAAGCCGCGTATATAGCGGTTACTGGGACGAGCAGTACTTC	CARSRVYSGYWDEQYF	-	TRBV14	TRBJ2-7	-
TGTGCCAGCAGCCAGGACAGATTCTCCTACAATGAGCAGTTCTTC	CASSQDRFSYNEQFF	-	TRBV6-2/TRBV6-3	TRBJ2-1	many
TGCAGCGTTGGAATTGAGGGAGAGACCCAGTACTTC	CSVGIEGETQYF	-	TRBV29-1	TRBJ2-5	many
TGCGCCAGCAGCTTGGCCGCATCTTTGGAGACCCAGTACTTC	CASSLAASLETQYF	-	TRBV5-1	TRBJ2-5	-
TGTGCCAGCCGACCGGGGAGTCGGACCTACGAGCAGTACTTC	CASRPGSRTYEQYF	-	TRBV27	TRBJ2-7	-
TGTGCCAGCAGCAAGATAGCGGGAGAGTCTCCCGCCGGGGAGCTGTTTTTT	CASSKIAGESPAGELFF	TRBD2	TRBV3-1	TRBJ2-2	-
TGTGCCAGCAGTGAATTTGCCCTACAAGAGACCCAGTACTTC	CASSEFALQETQYF	-	TRBV25-1	TRBJ2-5	few
TGTGCCAGCAGTCCCGGGGGGTCGGACATTCAGTACTTC	CASSPGGSDIQYF	TRBD2	TRBV5-4	TRBJ2-4	-
TGTGCCAGCAGCCAAGGAGGGGCAGGCTCTGAAGCTTTCTTT	CASSQGGAGSEAFF	-	TRBV3-1	TRBJ1-1	many
TGTGCCAAAAGGGATGAGCAGTTCTTC	CAKRDEQFF	-	TRBV9	TRBJ2-1	-
TGTGCCAGCAGCTTAGTGGGGAGGGTAGCGGGGGGATCCTACAATGAGCAGTTCTTC	CASSLVGRVAGGSYNEQFF	TRBD2	TRBV11-1	TRBJ2-1	-
TGTGCCACCAGTGATTCGTATAATCAGCCCCAGCATTTT	CATSDSYNQPQHF	-	TRBV24-1	TRBJ1-5	few
TGTGCCAGCAGTGACTCAGTCGGCTCCTACAATGAGCAGTTCTTC	CASSDSVGSYNEQFF	-	TRBV25-1	TRBJ2-1	-
TGTGCCAGCAGCCGCACGGGGTTCCAAGAGACCCAGTACTTC	CASSRTGFQETQYF	-	TRBV3-1	TRBJ2-5	many
TGTGCCAGCAGCGCATCTGGTGACAGGGACTATGGCTACACCTTC	CASSASGDRDYGYTF	TRBD1	TRBV7-9	TRBJ1-2	many
TGTGCCAGCAGTTTACGGGGACGCCCGGGGGAAAAACTGTTTTTT	CASSLRGRPGEKLFF	-	TRBV27	TRBJ1-4	-
TGTGCCAGCAGTGGGACCGGGAGAAAACTGTTTTTT	CASSGTGRKLFF	-	TRBV25-1	TRBJ1-4	few
TGTGCCAGCAGTTTATTAGGGGGACCAGAAGAGACCCAGTACTTC	CASSLLGGPEETQYF	-	TRBV12-3/TRBV12-4	TRBJ2-5	many
TGTGCCAGCAGTTTAATCGGCGACAATGAGCAGTTCTTC	CASSLIGDNEQFF	-	TRBV12-3/TRBV12-4	TRBJ2-1	few
TGCGCCAGCAGCCAAGTGGGGACTAGGGCAGATACGCAGTATTTT	CASSQVGTRADTQYF	TRBD2	TRBV4-1	TRBJ2-3	-
TGTGCCAGCAGTTTCCTTAGACAGGAAACTAACTATGGCTACACCTTC	CASSFLRQETNYGYTF	-	TRBV28	TRBJ1-2	few
TGTGCCAGCAGTGAGAGGGACTATAATTCACCCCTCCACTTT	CASSERDYNSPLHF	-	TRBV2	TRBJ1-6	-
TGTGCCAGCAGTTACCCGTCTACTAGTCAAAGCCACGAGCAGTACTTC	CASSYPSTSQSHEQYF	-	TRBV6-5	TRBJ2-7	few
TGTGCCAGCAGCTTAGGCGCGGGCAGGGGGAACACTGAAGCTTTCTTT	CASSLGAGRGNTEAFF	-	TRBV7-9	TRBJ1-1	few
TGTGCCATCAGTACCGGGACAGGGACGCAAGAGACCCAGTACTTC	CAISTGTGTQETQYF	TRBD1	TRBV10-3	TRBJ2-5	few
TGTGCCAGCAGTGATCTTGAGACAGGGCCTTACGAGCAGTACTTC	CASSDLETGPYEQYF	TRBD1	TRBV2	TRBJ2-7	-
TGTGCCACCAGTGATACTACAGCCACAGATACGCAGTATTTT	CATSDTTATDTQYF	-	TRBV24-1	TRBJ2-3	few
TGTGCCAGCAGCTCGTCTTGGACTAGCGGGAGAACGCACGAGCAGTACTTC	CASSSSWTSGRTHEQYF	TRBD2	TRBV7-9	TRBJ2-7	-
TGTGCCAGCAGCCCCCACGGGACTAGCGGAACCCAAGAGACCCAGTACTTC	CASSPHGTSGTQETQYF	TRBD2	TRBV7-9	TRBJ2-5	-
TGTGCCAGCGGCCTAACTAGCGGGGGGCCTGTTGAGCAGTTCTTC	CASGLTSGGPVEQFF	TRBD2	TRBV27	TRBJ2-1	-
TGTGCCAGCAGCATTCGGACAGGCTACAATGAGCAGTTCTTC	CASSIRTGYNEQFF	TRBD1	TRBV13	TRBJ2-1	many
TGTGCCAGCAGTTACACAGCGTCGTTGAACACTGAAGCTTTCTTT	CASSYTASLNTEAFF	-	TRBV6-5	TRBJ1-1	-